This T cell receptor beta chain was sequenced for a study of long-term antiretroviral therapy in people with HIV. Every participant with HIV received treatment in the United States. Study-level results: Participants lacked recorded data on ART adherence, viral resistance or therapy changes. Controls exceeded HIV repertoires in CDR3 length range. With ART, diversity went up but was still lower than in transplant donor controls.

As regards this clone: The antigen is not known.

This was the immunoSEQ v3.0 assay at survey level. Repertoires were generated with immunoSEQ multiplex PCR, while TCRdb's copy carries only in-frame clones and drops some. This sample has some 29,000 clones, with 93% found just once. The receptor's source is a middle-aged man with HIV. The sequencing here drew on unsorted PBMCs, taken 6.2 years after starting antiretroviral therapy.

The CDR3: CASSVGLGDTGELFF. The CDR3 nucleotides are TGTGCCAGCAGCGTGGGACTCGGGGACACCGGGGAGCTGTTTTTT. The rearrangement joins TRBV9 to TRBJ2-2; TRBD2 might be the D (6 bases). Between the trimmed V and J ends, which lost 2 bases and 3 bases, there was a span of 11 bases. This CDR3 region has 15 residues. From germline, CDR1 is SGDLS and CDR2 YYNGEE.